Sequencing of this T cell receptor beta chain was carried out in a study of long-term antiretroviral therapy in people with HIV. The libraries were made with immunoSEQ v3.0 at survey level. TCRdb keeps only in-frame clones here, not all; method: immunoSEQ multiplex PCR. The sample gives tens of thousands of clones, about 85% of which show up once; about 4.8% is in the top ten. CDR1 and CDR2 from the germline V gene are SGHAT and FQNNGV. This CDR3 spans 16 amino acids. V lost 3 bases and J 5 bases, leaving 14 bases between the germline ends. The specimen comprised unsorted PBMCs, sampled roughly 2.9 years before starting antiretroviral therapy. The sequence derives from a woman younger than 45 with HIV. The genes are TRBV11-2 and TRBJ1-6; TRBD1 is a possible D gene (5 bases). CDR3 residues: CASSLYRGDDNSPLHF. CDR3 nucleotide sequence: TGTGCCAGCAGCTTGTACAGAGGGGACGATAATTCACCCCTCCACTTT.